This T cell receptor beta chain originates from a study of CD8+ T cells in alopecia areata. RNA was extracted and reverse transcribed into cDNA as the sequencing template. Libraries were prepared by immunoSEQ multiplex PCR; TCRdb keeps only in-frame clonotypes and omits some of them. The table has more than 9,500 clones, just over 55% seen once. Alopecia areata patients gave lesional scalp punch biopsies and peripheral blood samples. The length of the CDR3 is 15 residues. Trimming took 2 bases from V and 2 from J; bases not matched to a gene: 2. CDR1 SGHTA and CDR2 FQGNSA come from the germline V gene.

This TCR was recovered from a human donor with alopecia areata. V is TRBV7-2 and J is TRBJ2-5; 10 positions match TRBD2. The source material was skin. The CDR3 DNA follows: TGTGCCAGCAGCTTACAGCGGGGGGGGCAAGAGACCCAGTACTTC. Translation: CASSLQRGGQETQYF.